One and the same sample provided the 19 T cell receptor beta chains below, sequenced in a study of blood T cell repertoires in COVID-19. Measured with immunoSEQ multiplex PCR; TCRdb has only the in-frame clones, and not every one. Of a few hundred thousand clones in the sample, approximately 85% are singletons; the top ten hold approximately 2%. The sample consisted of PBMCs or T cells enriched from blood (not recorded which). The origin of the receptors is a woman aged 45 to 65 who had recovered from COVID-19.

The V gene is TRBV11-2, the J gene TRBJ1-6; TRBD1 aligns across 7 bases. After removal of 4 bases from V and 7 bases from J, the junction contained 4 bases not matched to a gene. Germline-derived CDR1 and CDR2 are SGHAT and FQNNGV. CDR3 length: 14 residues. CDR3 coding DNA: TGTGCCAGCAGCTACGACAGGGAAAATTCACCCCTCCACTTT. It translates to CASSYDRENSPLHF.

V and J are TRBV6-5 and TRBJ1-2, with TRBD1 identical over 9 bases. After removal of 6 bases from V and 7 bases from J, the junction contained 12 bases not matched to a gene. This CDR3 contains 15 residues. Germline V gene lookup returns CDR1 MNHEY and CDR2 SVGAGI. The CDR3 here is CASSNPGQGMGGYTF. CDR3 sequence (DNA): TGTGCCAGCAGCAATCCGGGACAGGGTATGGGTGGCTACACCTTC.

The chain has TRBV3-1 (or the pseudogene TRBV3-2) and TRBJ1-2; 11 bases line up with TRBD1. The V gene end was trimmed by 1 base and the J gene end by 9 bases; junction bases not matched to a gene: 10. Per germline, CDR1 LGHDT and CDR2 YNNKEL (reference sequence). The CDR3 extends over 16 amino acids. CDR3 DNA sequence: TGTGCCAGCAGCCAAGCCCTTCGGGGGACAGGGGGGAGCTACACCTTC. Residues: CASSQALRGTGGSYTF.

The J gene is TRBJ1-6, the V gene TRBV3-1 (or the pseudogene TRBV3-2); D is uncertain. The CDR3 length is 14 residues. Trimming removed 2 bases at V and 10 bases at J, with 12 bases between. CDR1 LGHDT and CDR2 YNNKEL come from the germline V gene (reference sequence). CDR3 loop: CASSQSFDGSPLHF. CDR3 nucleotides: TGTGCCAGCAGCCAATCTTTCGATGGCTCACCCCTCCACTTT.

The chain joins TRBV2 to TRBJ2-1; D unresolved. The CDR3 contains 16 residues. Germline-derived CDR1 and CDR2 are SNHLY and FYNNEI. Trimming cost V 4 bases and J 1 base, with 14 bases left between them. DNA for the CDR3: TGTGCCAGCAGTGTGGATATGGGCAGATCCTACAATGAGCAGTTCTTC. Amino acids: CASSVDMGRSYNEQFF.

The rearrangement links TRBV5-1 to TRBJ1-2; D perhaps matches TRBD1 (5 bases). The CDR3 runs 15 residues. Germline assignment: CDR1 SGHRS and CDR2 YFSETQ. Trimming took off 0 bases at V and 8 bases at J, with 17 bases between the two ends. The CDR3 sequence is CASSLGQTRAWGYTF. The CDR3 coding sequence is TGCGCCAGCAGCTTGGGACAGACCCGCGCGTGGGGCTACACCTTC.

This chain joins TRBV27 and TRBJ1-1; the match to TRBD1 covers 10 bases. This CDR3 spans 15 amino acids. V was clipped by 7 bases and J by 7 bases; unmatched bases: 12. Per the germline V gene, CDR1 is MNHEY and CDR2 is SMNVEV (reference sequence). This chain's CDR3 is CASMGLGTGDVEAFF. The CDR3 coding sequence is TGTGCCAGCATGGGTCTTGGGACAGGGGATGTTGAAGCTTTCTTT.

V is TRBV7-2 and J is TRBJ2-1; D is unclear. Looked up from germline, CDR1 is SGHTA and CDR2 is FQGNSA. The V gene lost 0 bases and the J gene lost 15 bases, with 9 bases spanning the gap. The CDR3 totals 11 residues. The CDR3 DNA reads TGTGCCAGCAGCTTAGCTACAAAAACGTTCTTC. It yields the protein CASSLATKTFF.

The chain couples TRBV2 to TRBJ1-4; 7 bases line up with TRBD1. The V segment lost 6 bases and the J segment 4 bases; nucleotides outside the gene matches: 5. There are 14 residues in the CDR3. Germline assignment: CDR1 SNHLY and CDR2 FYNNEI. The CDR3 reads CASRQGPNNEKLFF. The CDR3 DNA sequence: TGTGCCAGCAGACAGGGGCCCAATAATGAAAAACTGTTTTTT.

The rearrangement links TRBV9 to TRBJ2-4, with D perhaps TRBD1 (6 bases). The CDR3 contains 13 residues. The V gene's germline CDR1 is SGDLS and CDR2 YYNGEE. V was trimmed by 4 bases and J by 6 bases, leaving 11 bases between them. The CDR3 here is CASSLTQGNIQYF. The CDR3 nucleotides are TGTGCCAGCAGCCTCACACAGGGAAACATTCAGTACTTC.

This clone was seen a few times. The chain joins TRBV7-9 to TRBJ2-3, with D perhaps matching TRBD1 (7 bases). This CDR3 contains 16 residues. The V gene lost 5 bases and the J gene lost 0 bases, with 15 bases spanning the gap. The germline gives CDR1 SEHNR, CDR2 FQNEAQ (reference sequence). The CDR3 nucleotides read TGTGCCAGCAGCCCCGGGAGACAGGGAAGCACAGATACGCAGTATTTT. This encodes CASSPGRQGSTDTQYF.

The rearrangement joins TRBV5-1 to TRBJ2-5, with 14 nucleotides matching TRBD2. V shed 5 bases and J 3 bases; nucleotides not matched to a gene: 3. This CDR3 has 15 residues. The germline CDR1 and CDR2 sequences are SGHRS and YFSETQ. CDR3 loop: CASRTSGRAEETQYF. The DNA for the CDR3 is TGCGCCAGCAGGACTAGCGGGAGGGCCGAAGAGACCCAGTACTTC.

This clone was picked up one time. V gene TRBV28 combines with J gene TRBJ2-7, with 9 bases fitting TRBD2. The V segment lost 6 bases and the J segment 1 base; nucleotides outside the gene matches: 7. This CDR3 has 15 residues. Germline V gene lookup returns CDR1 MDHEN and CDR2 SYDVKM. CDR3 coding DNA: TGTGCCAGCAGGCTAGCGGGGCCTTATTCCTACGAGCAGTACTTC. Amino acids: CASRLAGPYSYEQYF.

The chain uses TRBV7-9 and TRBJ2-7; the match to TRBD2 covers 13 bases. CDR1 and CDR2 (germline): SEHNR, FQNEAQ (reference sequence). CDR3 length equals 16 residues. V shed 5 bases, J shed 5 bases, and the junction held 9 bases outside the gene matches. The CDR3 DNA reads TGTGCCAGCAGCCCCGGACTAGCGGGGGACGGGGACGAGCAGTACTTC. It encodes CASSPGLAGDGDEQYF. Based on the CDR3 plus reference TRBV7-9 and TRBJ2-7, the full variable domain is DTGVSQNPRHKITKRGQNVTFRCDPISEHNRLYWYRQTLGQGPEFLTYFQNEAQLEKSRLLSDRFSAERPKGSFSTLEIQRTEQGDSAMYLCASSPGLAGDGDEQYFGPGTRLTVT.

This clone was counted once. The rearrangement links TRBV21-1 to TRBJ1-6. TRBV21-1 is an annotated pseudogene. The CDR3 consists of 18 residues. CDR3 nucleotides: TGTGCCAGCAGCAAAGCGAAGGAGGGTGAGGGGTATAATTCACCCCTCCACTTT. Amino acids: CASSKAKEGEGYNSPLHF.

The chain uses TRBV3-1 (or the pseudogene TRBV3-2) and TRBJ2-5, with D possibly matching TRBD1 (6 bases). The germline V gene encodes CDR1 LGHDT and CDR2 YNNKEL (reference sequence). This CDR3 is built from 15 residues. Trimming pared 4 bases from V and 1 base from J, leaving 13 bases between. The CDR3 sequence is CASSRGPSTQETQYF. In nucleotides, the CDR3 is TGTGCCAGCAGCCGGGGGCCCTCTACCCAAGAGACCCAGTACTTC.

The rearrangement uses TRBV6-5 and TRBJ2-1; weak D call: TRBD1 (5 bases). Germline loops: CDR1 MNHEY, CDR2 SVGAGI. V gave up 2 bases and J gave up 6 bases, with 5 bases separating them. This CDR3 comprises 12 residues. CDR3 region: CASSYRGNEQFF. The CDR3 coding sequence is TGTGCCAGCAGTTACAGGGGCAATGAGCAGTTCTTC.

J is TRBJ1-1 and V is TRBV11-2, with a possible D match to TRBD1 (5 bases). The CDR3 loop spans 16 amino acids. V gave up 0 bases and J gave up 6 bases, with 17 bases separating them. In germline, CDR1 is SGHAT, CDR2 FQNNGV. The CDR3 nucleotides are TGTGCCAGCAGCTTAGATCAGAAGGGAATCAGGGCTGAAGCTTTCTTT. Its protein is CASSLDQKGIRAEAFF.

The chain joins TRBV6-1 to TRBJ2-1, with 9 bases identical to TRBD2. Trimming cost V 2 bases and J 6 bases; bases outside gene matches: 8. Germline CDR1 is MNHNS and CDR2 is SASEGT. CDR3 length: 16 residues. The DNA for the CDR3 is TGTGCCAGCAGTGAAAGGGGCGGGAGGGGGGTCAATGAGCAGTTCTTC. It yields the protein CASSERGGRGVNEQFF.